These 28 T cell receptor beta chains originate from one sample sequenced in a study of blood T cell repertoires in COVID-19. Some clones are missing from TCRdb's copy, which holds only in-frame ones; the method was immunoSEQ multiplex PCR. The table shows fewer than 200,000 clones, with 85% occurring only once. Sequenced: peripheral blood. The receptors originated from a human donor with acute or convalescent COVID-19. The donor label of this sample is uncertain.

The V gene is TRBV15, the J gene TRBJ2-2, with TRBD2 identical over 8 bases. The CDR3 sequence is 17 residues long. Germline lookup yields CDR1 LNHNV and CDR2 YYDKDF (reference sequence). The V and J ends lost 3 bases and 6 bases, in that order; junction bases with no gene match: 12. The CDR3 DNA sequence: TGTGCCACCAGCAGTAAGAGCGGGGGTCGGGCGTCCGGGGAGCTGTTTTTT. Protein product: CATSSKSGGRASGELFF.

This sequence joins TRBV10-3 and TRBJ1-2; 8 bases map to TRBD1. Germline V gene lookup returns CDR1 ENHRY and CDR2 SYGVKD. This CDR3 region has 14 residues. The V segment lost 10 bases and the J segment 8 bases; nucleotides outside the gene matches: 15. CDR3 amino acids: CATQGDSPWWGYTF. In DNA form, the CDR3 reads TGTGCCACACAGGGGGACAGCCCCTGGTGGGGCTACACCTTC.

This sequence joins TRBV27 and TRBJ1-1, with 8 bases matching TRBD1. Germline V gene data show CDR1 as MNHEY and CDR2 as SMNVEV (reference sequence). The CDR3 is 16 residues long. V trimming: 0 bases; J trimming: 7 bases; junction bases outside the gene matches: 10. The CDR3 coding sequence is TGTGCCAGCAGTTTATCCGCAGGGGGCGCCACCTTTGAAGCTTTCTTT. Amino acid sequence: CASSLSAGGATFEAFF.

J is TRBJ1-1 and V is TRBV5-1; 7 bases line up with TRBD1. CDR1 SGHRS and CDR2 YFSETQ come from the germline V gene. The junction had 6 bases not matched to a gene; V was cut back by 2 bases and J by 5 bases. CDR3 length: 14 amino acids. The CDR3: CASSLQGTGTEAFF. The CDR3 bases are TGCGCCAGCAGCTTACAGGGGACGGGGACTGAAGCTTTCTTT. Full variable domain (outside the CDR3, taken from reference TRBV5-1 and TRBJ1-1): KAGVTQTPRYLIKTRGQQVTLSCSPISGHRSVSWYQQTPGQGLQFLFEYFSETQRNKGNFPGRFSGRQFSNSRSEMNVSTLELGDSALYLCASSLQGTGTEAFFGQGTRLTVV.

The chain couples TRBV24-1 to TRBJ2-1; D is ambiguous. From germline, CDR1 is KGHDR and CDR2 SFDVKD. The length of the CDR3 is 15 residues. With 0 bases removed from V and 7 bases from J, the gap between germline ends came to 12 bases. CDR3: CATSDLQWRLNEQFF. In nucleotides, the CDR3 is TGTGCCACCAGTGATTTGCAGTGGCGGCTGAATGAGCAGTTCTTC.

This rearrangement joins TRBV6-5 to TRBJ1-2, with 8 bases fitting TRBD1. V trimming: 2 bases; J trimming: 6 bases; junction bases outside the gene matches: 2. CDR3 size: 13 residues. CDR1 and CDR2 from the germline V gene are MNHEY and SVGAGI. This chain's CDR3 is CASSYRDRHGYTF. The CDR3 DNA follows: TGTGCCAGCAGTTACCGGGACAGGCATGGCTACACCTTC.

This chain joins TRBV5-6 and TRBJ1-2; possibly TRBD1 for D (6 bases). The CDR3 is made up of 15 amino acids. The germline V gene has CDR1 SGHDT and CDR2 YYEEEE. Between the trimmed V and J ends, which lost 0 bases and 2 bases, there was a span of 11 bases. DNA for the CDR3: TGTGCCAGCAGCTTGGGGGTGGACAGCAACTATGGCTACACCTTC. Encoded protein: CASSLGVDSNYGYTF.

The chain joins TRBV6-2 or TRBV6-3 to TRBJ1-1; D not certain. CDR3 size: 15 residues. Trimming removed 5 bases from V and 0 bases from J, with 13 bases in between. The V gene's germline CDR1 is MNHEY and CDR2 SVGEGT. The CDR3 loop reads CASSAPDIVNTEAFF. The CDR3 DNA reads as TGTGCCAGCAGTGCACCCGACATTGTGAACACTGAAGCTTTCTTT.

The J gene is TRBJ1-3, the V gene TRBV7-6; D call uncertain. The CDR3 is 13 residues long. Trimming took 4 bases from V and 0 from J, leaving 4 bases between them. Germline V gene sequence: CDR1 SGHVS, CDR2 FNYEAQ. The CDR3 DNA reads TGTGCCAGCAGCTCCTTCTCTGGAAACACCATATATTTT. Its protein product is CASSSFSGNTIYF.

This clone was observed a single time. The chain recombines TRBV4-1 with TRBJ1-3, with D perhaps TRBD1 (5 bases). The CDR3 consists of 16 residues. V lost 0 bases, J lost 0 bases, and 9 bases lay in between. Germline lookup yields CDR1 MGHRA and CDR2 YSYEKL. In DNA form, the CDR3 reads TGCGCCAGCAGCCAAGAAAGGGGAAGCTCTGGAAACACCATATATTTT. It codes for CASSQERGSSGNTIYF.

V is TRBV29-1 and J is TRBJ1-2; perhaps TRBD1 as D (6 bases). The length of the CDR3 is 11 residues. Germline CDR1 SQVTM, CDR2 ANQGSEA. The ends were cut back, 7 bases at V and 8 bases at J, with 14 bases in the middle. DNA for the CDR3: TGCAGCGCAGCCACAGGGAGCGGCTACACCTTC. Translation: CSAATGSGYTF.

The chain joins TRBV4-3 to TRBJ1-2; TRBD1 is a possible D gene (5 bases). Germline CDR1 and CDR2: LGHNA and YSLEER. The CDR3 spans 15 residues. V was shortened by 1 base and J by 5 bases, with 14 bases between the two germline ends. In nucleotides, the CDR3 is TGCGCCAGCAGCCAAGGGGAGGGGAGATCGTATGGCTACACCTTC. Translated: CASSQGEGRSYGYTF.

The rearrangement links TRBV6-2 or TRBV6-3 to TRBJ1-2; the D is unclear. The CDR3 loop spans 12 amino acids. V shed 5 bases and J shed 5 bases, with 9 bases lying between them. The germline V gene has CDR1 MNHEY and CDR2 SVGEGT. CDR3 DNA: TGTGCCAGCAGTACCGGACTTTATGGCTACACCTTC. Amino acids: CASSTGLYGYTF.

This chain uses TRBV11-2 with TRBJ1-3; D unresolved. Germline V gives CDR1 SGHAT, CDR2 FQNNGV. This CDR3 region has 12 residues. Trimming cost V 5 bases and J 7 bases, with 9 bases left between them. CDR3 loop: CASSLPRNTIYF. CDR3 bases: TGTGCCAGCAGCCTTCCCAGGAACACCATATATTTT.

This CDR3 reads CASSWDSPEAFF. Written as DNA, the CDR3 is TGTGCCAGCAGTTGGGACAGCCCTGAAGCTTTCTTT. The chain uses TRBV5-6 and TRBJ1-1; 7 bases match TRBD1. The trim removed 5 bases at V and 6 bases at J, leaving 4 bases unmatched. Germline V gives CDR1 SGHDT, CDR2 YYEEEE. The CDR3 runs to 12 residues. Filled out from reference TRBV5-6 and TRBJ1-1, the complete variable domain reads DAGVTQSPTHLIKTRGQQVTLRCSPKSGHDTVSWYQQALGQGPQFIFQYYEEEERQRGNFPDRFSGHQFPNYSSELNVNALLLGDSALYLCASSWDSPEAFFGQGTRLTVV.

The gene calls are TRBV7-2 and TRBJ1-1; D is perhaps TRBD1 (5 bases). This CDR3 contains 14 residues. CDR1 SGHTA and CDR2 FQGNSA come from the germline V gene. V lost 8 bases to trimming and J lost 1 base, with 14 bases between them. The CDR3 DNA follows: TGTGCCAGCGGTAGGGCCAGGGAGAACACTGAAGCTTTCTTT. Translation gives CASGRARENTEAFF.

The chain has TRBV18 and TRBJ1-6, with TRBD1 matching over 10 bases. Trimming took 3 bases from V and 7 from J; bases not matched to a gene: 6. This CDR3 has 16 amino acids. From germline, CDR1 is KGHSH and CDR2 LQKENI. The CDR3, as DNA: TGTGCCAGCTCACCCTCACGGACAGGGGGGAATTCACCCCTCCACTTT. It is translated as CASSPSRTGGNSPLHF.

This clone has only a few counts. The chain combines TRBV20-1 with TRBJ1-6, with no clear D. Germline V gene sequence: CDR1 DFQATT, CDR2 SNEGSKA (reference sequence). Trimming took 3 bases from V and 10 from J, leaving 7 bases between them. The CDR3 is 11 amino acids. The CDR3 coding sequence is TGCAGTGCTAGTGTTAGCTCACCCCTCCACTTT. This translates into CSASVSSPLHF.

The CDR3 reads CASSLFSGGAETQYF. CDR3 coding DNA: TGTGCCAGCAGCTTGTTTAGCGGGGGGGCCGAGACCCAGTACTTC. V usage is TRBV7-8 and J usage is TRBJ2-5; 11 positions match TRBD2. The CDR3 loop spans 15 amino acids. Unmatched junction bases numbered 5, after V lost 3 bases and J lost 5 bases. Germline CDR1 and CDR2: SGHVS and FQNEAQ.

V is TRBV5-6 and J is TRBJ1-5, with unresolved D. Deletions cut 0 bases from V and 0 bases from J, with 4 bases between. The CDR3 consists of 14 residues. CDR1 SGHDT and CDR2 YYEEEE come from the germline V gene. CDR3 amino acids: CASSLDSSNQPQHF. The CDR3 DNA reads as TGTGCCAGCAGCTTGGACAGTAGCAATCAGCCCCAGCATTTT.

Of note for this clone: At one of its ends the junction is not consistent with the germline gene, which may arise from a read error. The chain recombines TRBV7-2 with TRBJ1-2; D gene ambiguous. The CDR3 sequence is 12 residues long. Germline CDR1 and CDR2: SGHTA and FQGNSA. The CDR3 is CASSPPTRVEKF. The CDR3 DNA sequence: TGTGCCAGCAGCCCCCCAACCCGGGTCGAGAAATTC.

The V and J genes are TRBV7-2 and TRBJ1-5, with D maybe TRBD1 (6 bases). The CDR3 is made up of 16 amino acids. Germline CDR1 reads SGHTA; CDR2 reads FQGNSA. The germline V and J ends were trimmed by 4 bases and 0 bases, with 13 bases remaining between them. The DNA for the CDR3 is TGTGCCAGCAGCTACAGGACAGCTTATAGCAATCAGCCCCAGCATTTT. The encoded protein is CASSYRTAYSNQPQHF.

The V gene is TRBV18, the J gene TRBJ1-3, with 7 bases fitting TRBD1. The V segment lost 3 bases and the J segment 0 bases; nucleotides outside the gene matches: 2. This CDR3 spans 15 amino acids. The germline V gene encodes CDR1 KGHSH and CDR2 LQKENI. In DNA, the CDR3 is TGTGCCAGCTCACCGGGGACAGCCTCTGGAAACACCATATATTTT. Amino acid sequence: CASSPGTASGNTIYF.

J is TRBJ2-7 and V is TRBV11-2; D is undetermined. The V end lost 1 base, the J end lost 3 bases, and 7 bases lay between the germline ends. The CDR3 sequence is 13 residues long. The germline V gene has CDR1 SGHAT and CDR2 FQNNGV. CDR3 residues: CASSLGTDYEQYF. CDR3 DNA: TGTGCCAGCAGCTTAGGAACTGACTACGAGCAGTACTTC.

The CDR3 sequence: CASSPGIDSTYEQYF. CDR3 in DNA: TGTGCCAGCAGCCCCGGAATCGACAGCACCTACGAGCAGTACTTC. The chain uses TRBV11-2 and TRBJ2-7, with a possible D match to TRBD1 (5 bases). V shed 5 bases and J shed 2 bases, with 16 bases lying between them. The CDR3 is 15 residues long. Germline V lookup: CDR1 SGHAT, CDR2 FQNNGV.

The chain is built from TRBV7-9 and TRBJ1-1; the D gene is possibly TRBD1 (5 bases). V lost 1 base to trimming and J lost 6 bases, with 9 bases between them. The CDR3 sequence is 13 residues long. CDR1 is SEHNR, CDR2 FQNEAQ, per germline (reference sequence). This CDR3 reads CASSLVGGAEAFF. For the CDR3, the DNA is TGTGCCAGCAGCTTAGTTGGGGGGGCTGAAGCTTTCTTT.

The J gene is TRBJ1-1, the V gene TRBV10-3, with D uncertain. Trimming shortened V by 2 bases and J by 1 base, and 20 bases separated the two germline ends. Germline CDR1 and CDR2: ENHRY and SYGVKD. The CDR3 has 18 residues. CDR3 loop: CAISENLRSRRSNTEAFF. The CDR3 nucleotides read TGTGCCATCAGTGAGAACTTGAGGAGTCGCAGATCGAACACTGAAGCTTTCTTT.

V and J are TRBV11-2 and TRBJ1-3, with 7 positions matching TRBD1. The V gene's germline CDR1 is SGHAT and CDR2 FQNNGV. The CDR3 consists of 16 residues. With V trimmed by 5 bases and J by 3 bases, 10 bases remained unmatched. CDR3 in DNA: TGTGCCAGCAGCACCTCGGACAGGTTGGGTGGAAACACCATATATTTT. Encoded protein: CASSTSDRLGGNTIYF.